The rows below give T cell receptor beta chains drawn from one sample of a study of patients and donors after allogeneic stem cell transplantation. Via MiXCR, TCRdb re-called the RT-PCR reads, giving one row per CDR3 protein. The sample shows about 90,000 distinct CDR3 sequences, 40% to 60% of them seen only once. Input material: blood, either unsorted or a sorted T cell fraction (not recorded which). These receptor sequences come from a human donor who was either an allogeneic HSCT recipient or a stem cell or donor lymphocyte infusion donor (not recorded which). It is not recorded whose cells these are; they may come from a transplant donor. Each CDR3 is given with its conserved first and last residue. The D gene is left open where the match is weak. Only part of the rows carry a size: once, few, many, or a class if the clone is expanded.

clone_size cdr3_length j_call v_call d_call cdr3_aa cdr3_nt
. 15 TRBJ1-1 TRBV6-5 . CASSYSIGAGTEAFF TGTGCCAGCAGTTACTCGATTGGGGCAGGAACTGAAGCTTTCTTT
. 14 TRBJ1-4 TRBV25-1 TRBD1 CASSSGQGGRKLFF TGTGCCAGCAGTTCTGGACAGGGAGGTCGAAAACTGTTTTTT
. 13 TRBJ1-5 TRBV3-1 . CASSTGSNQPQHF TGTGCCAGCAGTACAGGTAGCAATCAGCCCCAGCATTTT
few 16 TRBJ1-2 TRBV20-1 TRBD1 CSARSAWVTGGYGYTF TGCAGTGCTAGATCCGCCTGGGTGACAGGGGGCTATGGCTACACCTTC
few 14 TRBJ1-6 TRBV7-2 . CASSHPQHNSPLHF TGTGCCAGCAGTCACCCGCAGCACAATTCACCCCTCCACTTT
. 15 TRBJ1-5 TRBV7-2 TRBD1 CASSPRQGGNQPQHF TGTGCCAGCAGCCCAAGACAGGGCGGCAATCAGCCCCAGCATTTT
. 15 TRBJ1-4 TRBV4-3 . CASSLSSATNEKLFF TGCGCCAGCAGCCTGTCTTCCGCAACTAATGAAAAACTGTTTTTT
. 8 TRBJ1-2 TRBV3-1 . CASSQMYF TGTGCCAGCAGCCAAATGTACTTC
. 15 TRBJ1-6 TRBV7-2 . CASIEGSSYNSPLHF TGTGCCAGTATAGAGGGTAGCTCCTATAATTCACCCCTCCACTTT
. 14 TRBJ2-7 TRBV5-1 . CASSLIGLTYEQYF TGCGCCAGCAGCCTCATAGGTCTAACCTACGAGCAGTACTTC
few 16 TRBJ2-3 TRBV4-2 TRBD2 CASSPGTSGSSDTQYF TGTGCCAGCAGCCCCGGGACTAGCGGGAGTTCAGATACGCAGTATTTT
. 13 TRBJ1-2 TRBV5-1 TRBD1 CASSFTGDHGYTF TGCGCCAGCAGCTTCACAGGGGACCATGGCTACACCTTC
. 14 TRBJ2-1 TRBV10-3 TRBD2 CAISPLAELPEQFF TGTGCCATCAGCCCCCTAGCGGAGCTCCCGGAGCAGTTCTTC
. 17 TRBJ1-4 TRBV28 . CASTKPLTSTLGEKLFF TGTGCCAGCACTAAGCCCCTGACGAGTACCCTGGGGGAAAAACTGTTTTTT
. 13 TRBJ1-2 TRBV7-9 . CASSAPNMDGYTF TGTGCCAGCAGCGCACCTAACATGGATGGCTACACCTTC
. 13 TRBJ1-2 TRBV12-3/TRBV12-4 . CASRRDGAYGYTF TGTGCCAGCAGACGAGACGGAGCATATGGCTACACCTTC
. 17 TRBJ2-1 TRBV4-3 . CASSPRSGTGPYNEQFF TGCGCCAGCAGCCCAAGGTCAGGGACTGGCCCCTACAATGAGCAGTTCTTC
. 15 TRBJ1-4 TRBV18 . CASSPRGPANEKLFF TGTGCCAGCTCACCTCGCGGGCCGGCTAATGAAAAACTGTTTTTT
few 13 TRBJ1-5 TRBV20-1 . CSAIPWSNQPQHF TGCAGTGCTATCCCTTGGAGCAATCAGCCCCAGCATTTT
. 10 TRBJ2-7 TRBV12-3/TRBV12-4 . CASSGYEQYF TGTGCCAGCAGTGGGTACGAGCAGTACTTC
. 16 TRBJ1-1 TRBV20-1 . CSASRWVGTVNTEAFF TGCAGTGCTAGCCGTTGGGTTGGGACGGTGAACACTGAAGCTTTCTTT
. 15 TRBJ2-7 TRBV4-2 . CASSQGSDVDYEQYF TGTGCCAGCAGCCAAGGATCTGACGTAGACTACGAGCAGTACTTC
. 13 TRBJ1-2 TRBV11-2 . CASSLEGGYGYTF TGTGCCAGCAGCTTAGAGGGGGGTTATGGCTACACCTTC
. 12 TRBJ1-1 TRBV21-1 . CASRSWGTEAFF TGTGCCAGCAGGTCATGGGGCACTGAAGCTTTCTTT
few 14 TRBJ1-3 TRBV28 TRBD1 CASSLQGAGNTIYF TGTGCCAGCAGTCTCCAGGGGGCTGGAAACACCATATATTTT
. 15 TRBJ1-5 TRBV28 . CASSRRTVWFQPQHF TGTGCCAGCAGCCGTCGGACAGTTTGGTTTCAGCCCCAGCATTTT
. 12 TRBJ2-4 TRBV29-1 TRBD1 CSARGQGDIQYF TGCAGCGCAAGAGGACAGGGAGACATTCAGTACTTC
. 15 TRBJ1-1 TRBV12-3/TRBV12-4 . CASSEYRAPNTEAFF TGTGCCAGCTCAGAGTACAGGGCCCCGAACACTGAAGCTTTCTTT
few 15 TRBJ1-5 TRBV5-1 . CASSLEGLRNQPQHF TGCGCCAGCAGCTTGGAGGGACTCCGCAATCAGCCCCAGCATTTT
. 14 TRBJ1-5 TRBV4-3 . CASSQAHNNQPQHF TGCGCCAGCAGCCAAGCGCATAACAATCAGCCCCAGCATTTT
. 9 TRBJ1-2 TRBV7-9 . CALTDGYTF TGTGCCCTTACGGATGGCTACACCTTC
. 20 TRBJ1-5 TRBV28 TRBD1 CASSLGRGTAPGVGNQPQHF TGTGCCAGCAGTCTGGGCCGAGGGACAGCCCCCGGAGTGGGGAATCAGCCCCAGCATTTT
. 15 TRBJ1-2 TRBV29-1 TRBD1 CSVAGQGFGSYGYTF TGCAGCGTTGCGGGACAGGGTTTCGGGAGCTATGGCTACACCTTC
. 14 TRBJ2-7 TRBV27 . CASSFSGLSYEQYF TGTGCCAGCAGTTTCTCCGGGCTCTCCTACGAGCAGTACTTC
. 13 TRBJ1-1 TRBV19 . CASSIREHTEAFF TGTGCCAGTAGTATTCGAGAGCACACTGAAGCTTTCTTT
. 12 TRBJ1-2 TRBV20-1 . CSARESLWDYTF TGCAGTGCTAGAGAGTCGCTATGGGACTACACCTTC
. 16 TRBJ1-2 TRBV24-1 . CATLNASRDISYGYTF TGTGCCACCCTCAATGCCTCCAGGGACATCAGCTATGGCTACACCTTC
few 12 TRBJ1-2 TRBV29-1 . CSVGDSPYGYTF TGCAGCGTTGGAGACAGCCCCTATGGCTACACCTTC
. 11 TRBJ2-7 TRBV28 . CASSDEPKQYF TGTGCCAGCAGTGATGAGCCCAAACAGTACTTC
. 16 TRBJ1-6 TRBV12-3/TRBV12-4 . CASSTTEGSYNSPLHF TGTGCCAGCAGTACGACGGAAGGCTCCTATAATTCACCCCTCCACTTT
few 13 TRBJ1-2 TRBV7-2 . CVAGSTLPYGYTF TGCGTGGCCGGGTCAACCCTCCCCTATGGCTACACCTTC
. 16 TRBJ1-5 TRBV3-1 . CASSQGFSGSNQPQHF TGTGCCAGCAGCCAAGGCTTCTCTGGGAGCAATCAGCCCCAGCATTTT
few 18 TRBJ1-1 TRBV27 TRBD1 CASSTWDRGALMNTEAFF TGTGCCAGCAGCACGTGGGACAGGGGGGCCCTAATGAACACTGAAGCTTTCTTT
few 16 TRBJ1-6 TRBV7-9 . CASSHHPGQPNSPLHF TGTGCCAGCAGCCATCACCCGGGACAACCTAATTCACCCCTCCACTTT
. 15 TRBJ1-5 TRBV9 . CASSASTGTAQPQHF TGTGCCAGCAGCGCCAGTACAGGGACGGCTCAGCCCCAGCATTTT
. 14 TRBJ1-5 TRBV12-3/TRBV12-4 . CASRGLGGSQPQHF TGTGCCAGCCGCGGCCTGGGAGGGTCTCAGCCCCAGCATTTT
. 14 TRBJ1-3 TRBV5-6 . CASSLRASGNTIYF TGTGCCAGCAGCCTTCGAGCCTCGGGAAACACCATATATTTT
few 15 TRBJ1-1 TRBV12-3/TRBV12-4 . CASSPDRVRNTEAFF TGTGCCAGCAGTCCGGACCGCGTGCGGAACACTGAAGCTTTCTTT